These 15 T cell receptor beta chains share one sample of origin, sequenced in a study of blood T cell repertoires in COVID-19. Clones were read by immunoSEQ multiplex PCR, and TCRdb kept only the in-frame ones, dropping some. The data contain some 490,000 clones, approximately 90% of them singletons. The specimen sequenced was PBMCs or T cells enriched from blood (not recorded which). Source of these receptors: a woman aged 60-75 years who had recovered from COVID-19.

The V and J genes are TRBV19 and TRBJ1-2; no clear D gene. The V gene's germline CDR1 is LNHDA and CDR2 SQIVND (reference sequence). Trimming shortened V by 4 bases and J by 0 bases, and 9 bases separated the two germline ends. The CDR3 contains 14 residues. CDR3 in amino acids: CASSRASANYGYTF. The CDR3, as DNA: TGTGCCAGTAGTAGGGCATCCGCTAACTATGGCTACACCTTC. Looking up the rest from reference TRBV19 and TRBJ1-2 gives the full variable domain: DGGITQSPKYLFRKEGQNVTLSCEQNLNHDAMYWYRQDPGQGLRLIYYSQIVNDFQKGDIAEGYSVSREKKESFPLTVTSAQKNPTAFYLCASSRASANYGYTFGSGTRLTVV.

The chain links TRBV7-2 to TRBJ2-1, with 15 bases matching TRBD2. The CDR3 sequence is 18 residues long. The junction had 10 bases not matched to a gene; V was cut back by 6 bases and J by 4 bases. The germline V gene encodes CDR1 SGHTA and CDR2 FQGNSA. The CDR3 DNA reads TGTGCCAGCAGGCCGGGACTAGCGGGGGGTCGGGCTTACAATGAGCAGTTCTTC. It specifies CASRPGLAGGRAYNEQFF.

Remarks on this clone: Distinct nucleotide sequences in the sample also encode this CDR3. J is TRBJ1-2 and V is TRBV24-1, with TRBD1 identical over 11 bases. This CDR3 has 15 amino acids. The J segment lost 4 bases and the V segment lost 4 bases, leaving 4 bases of the junction unmatched. Germline CDR1 reads KGHDR; CDR2 reads SFDVKD. The CDR3 DNA follows: TGTGCCACCAGTGACCCCGGGACAGGGGGCTATGGCTACACCTTC. It specifies CATSDPGTGGYGYTF.

In DNA, the CDR3 is TGTGCCAGCAGCTTAGTGGGGGGGGCAGATACGCAGTATTTT. Its translation is CASSLVGGADTQYF. The chain has TRBV7-9 and TRBJ2-3, with TRBD2 matching over 7 bases. CDR3 size: 14 residues. Germline CDR1 is SEHNR and CDR2 is FQNEAQ (reference sequence). The trim removed 1 base at V and 4 bases at J, leaving 2 bases unmatched.

V gene TRBV6-5 combines with J gene TRBJ2-7, with D perhaps matching TRBD2 (5 bases). Per germline, CDR1 MNHEY and CDR2 SVGAGI. The CDR3 is made up of 12 amino acids. Trimming left V 5 bases short and J 3 bases short, with 8 bases between. The CDR3 protein is CASSRGIYEQYF. As DNA, the CDR3 is TGTGCCAGCAGTCGAGGGATCTACGAGCAGTACTTC.

The chain couples TRBV7-9 to TRBJ1-6; D gene uncertain. V was pared by 0 bases and J by 4 bases, with 13 bases between. CDR1 is SEHNR and CDR2 is FQNEAQ in the germline V gene (reference sequence). The CDR3 covers 17 residues. CDR3 sequence: CASSLARGRLYNSPLHF. For the CDR3, the DNA is TGTGCCAGCAGCTTAGCGAGAGGTCGGCTATATAATTCACCCCTCCACTTT.

CDR3 nucleotide sequence: TGTGCCAGCCATAGCGTCGATACGCAGTATTTT. This gives the protein CASHSVDTQYF. The chain is built from TRBV6-5 and TRBJ2-3; D is possibly TRBD2 (5 bases). The CDR3 has 11 amino acids. Germline values: CDR1 MNHEY, CDR2 SVGAGI. The V gene lost 8 bases and the J gene lost 6 bases, with 9 bases spanning the gap.

This rearrangement joins TRBV2 to TRBJ1-1, with D maybe TRBD1 (5 bases). Germline lookup yields CDR1 SNHLY and CDR2 FYNNEI. V shed 1 base and J shed 1 base, with 10 bases lying between them. There are 15 residues in the CDR3. The CDR3 sequence: CASSEEAGWNTEAFF. The DNA of the CDR3 is TGTGCCAGCAGTGAAGAGGCAGGGTGGAACACTGAAGCTTTCTTT.

This sequence joins TRBV28 and TRBJ1-2; no definite D call. The CDR3 has 12 residues. V lost 3 bases to trimming and J lost 8 bases, with 10 bases between them. Germline V gene data show CDR1 as MDHEN and CDR2 as SYDVKM. CDR3 sequence reads: CASSLVTGGYTF. In DNA, the CDR3 is TGTGCCAGCAGTTTGGTCACGGGGGGCTACACCTTC.

The chain is built from TRBV28 and TRBJ1-4, with 10 bases identical to TRBD1. Per germline, CDR1 MDHEN and CDR2 SYDVKM. Trimming removed 6 bases from V and 11 bases from J; junction bases left unmatched: 18. This CDR3 contains 17 residues. The CDR3 region is CASRGTGDALRGGKLFF. DNA of the CDR3: TGTGCCAGCAGGGGGACAGGGGATGCCCTCCGGGGGGGGAAACTGTTTTTT.

The chain joins TRBV19 to TRBJ2-4, with D possibly matching TRBD2 (5 bases). V was cut by 3 bases and J by 2 bases, with 17 bases left in between. This CDR3 spans 17 amino acids. Germline V gene lookup returns CDR1 LNHDA and CDR2 SQIVND (reference sequence). The CDR3 sequence is CASSIVREGNPKNIQYF. The CDR3 DNA reads TGTGCCAGTAGTATTGTGAGGGAAGGTAATCCCAAAAACATTCAGTACTTC.

The chain uses TRBV9 and TRBJ2-3; D is uncertain. V lost 3 bases to trimming and J lost 2 bases, with 7 bases between them. This CDR3 is built from 13 residues. Per the germline V gene, CDR1 is SGDLS and CDR2 is YYNGEE. The CDR3: CASSAGPTDTQYF. The DNA of the CDR3 is TGTGCCAGCAGCGCCGGTCCCACAGATACGCAGTATTTT.

This sequence joins TRBV2 and TRBJ1-3; tentative D call: TRBD1 (5 bases). V shed 4 bases and J shed 3 bases, with 25 bases lying between them. Germline-derived CDR1 and CDR2 are SNHLY and FYNNEI. CDR3 length equals 19 residues. The CDR3 DNA reads as TGTGCCAGCAGTGTATACGTTGCGTTCGGGGGATCTATTGGAAACACCATATATTTT. Translation: CASSVYVAFGGSIGNTIYF.

V is TRBV7-8 and J is TRBJ2-7; possible D gene TRBD1, 6 bases. Germline V CDR1 and CDR2: SGHVS, FQNEAQ. The CDR3 length is 15 residues. V gave up 3 bases and J gave up 0 bases, with 12 bases separating them. CDR3 nucleotides: TGTGCCAGCAGCTTCCTCGCGGACAGCTCCTACGAGCAGTACTTC. This encodes CASSFLADSSYEQYF.

This clone came up once. This chain links TRBV2 with TRBJ2-2; perhaps TRBD2 as D (5 bases). V dropped 3 bases and J dropped 4 bases, with 9 bases sitting between them. Germline lookup yields CDR1 SNHLY and CDR2 FYNNEI. The CDR3 runs to 14 residues. CDR3 coding DNA: TGTGCCAGCAGTGAGGAGGCGGGCACCGGGGAGCTGTTTTTT. Protein sequence: CASSEEAGTGELFF.